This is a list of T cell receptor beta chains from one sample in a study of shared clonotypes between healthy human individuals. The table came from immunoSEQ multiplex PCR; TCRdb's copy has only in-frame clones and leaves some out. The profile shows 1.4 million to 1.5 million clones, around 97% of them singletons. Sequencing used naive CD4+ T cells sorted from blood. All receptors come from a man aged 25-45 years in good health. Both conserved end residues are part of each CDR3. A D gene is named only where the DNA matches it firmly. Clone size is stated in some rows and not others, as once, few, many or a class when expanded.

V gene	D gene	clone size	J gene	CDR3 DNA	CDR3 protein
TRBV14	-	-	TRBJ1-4	TGTGCCAGCAGCCCGGGATGGCGGACAACTAATGAAAAACTGTTTTTT	CASSPGWRTTNEKLFF
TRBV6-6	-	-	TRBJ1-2	TGTGCCAGCGGGGTCCAGGGGTACGCGGGTGGCTACACCTTC	CASGVQGYAGGYTF
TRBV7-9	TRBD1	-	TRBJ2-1	TGTGCCAGCTCATTGACAGGGGGCGAGGGGGAGCAGTTCTTC	CASSLTGGEGEQFF
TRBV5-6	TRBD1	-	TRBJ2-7	TGTGCCAGCAGCTCATTCGGACACAGGGGATCCCTCTACGAGCAGTACTTC	CASSSFGHRGSLYEQYF
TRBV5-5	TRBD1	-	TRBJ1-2	TGTGCCAGCAGCTTGGCAGACAGGGTTTATGGCTACACCTTC	CASSLADRVYGYTF
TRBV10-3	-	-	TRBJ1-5	TGTGCCATCAGTGAGGCCAGGGGAGGAGAACAGCCCCAGCATTTT	CAISEARGGEQPQHF
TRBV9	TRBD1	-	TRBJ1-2	TGTGCCAGCAGTTACAACAGGGGACTCTATGGCTACACCTTC	CASSYNRGLYGYTF
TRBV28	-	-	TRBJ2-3	TGTGCCAGCAGCAACGCGGGACAGACAGATACGCAGTATTTT	CASSNAGQTDTQYF
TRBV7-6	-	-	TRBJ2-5	TGTGCCAGCAGCCCCATGGGGACCCAGTACTTC	CASSPMGTQYF
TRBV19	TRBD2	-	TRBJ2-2	TGTGCCAGTAGTATACCGAAGGCAGGGACTAGCGGGAGGACGAACACCGGGGAGCTGTTTTTT	CASSIPKAGTSGRTNTGELFF
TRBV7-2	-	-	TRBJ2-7	TGTGCCAGCAGCTTAGTTACCGACAGTACCTACGAGCAGTACTTC	CASSLVTDSTYEQYF
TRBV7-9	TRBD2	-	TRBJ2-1	TGTGCCAGCAGCGAGCGACTAGCAACCCTCGATGAGCAGTTCTTC	CASSERLATLDEQFF
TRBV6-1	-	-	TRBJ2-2	TGTGCCAGCAGAAAGGAGGCAGGCCCCGGGGAGCTGTTTTTT	CASRKEAGPGELFF
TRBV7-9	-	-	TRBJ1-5	TGTGCCAGCAGCCAGGGTTCGGGGGGCAAGATGCTAAGCAATCAGCCCCAGCATTTT	CASSQGSGGKMLSNQPQHF
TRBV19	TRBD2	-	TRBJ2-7	TGTGCCAGTAAGGGACTAGCGGGAGCCTATTACTACGAGCAGTACTTC	CASKGLAGAYYYEQYF
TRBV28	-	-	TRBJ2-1	TGTGCCAGCAGTACGATCCATACCGCTCGAGGTGAGCAGTTCTTC	CASSTIHTARGEQFF
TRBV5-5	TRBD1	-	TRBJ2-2	TGTGCCAGCAGCAGGACAGGGGGCAACGGGGAGCTGTTTTTT	CASSRTGGNGELFF
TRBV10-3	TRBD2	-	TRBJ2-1	TGTGCCATCAGTCAGACTAGCGGTAGCTCCTACAATGAGCAGTTCTTC	CAISQTSGSSYNEQFF
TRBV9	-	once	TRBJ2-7	TGTGCCAGCAGTCCCGGACCAAACTCCTACGAGCAGTACTTC	CASSPGPNSYEQYF
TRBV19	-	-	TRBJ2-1	TGTGCCAGTAGTACGGGGGAGACATGGAATGAGCAGTTCTTC	CASSTGETWNEQFF
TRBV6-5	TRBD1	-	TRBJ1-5	TGTGCCAGCAGAGAAGGGACAGGGCGGCAGCCCCAGCATTTT	CASREGTGRQPQHF
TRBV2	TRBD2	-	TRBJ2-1	TGTGCCAGCAGTATGGGTAGCGGGACCTACAATGAGCAGTTCTTC	CASSMGSGTYNEQFF